This T cell receptor (beta chain) was profiled in a study of technical replicates of blood from several donors. Assay used: immunoSEQ multiplex PCR; TCRdb lists only in-frame clones, some missing. The data show 60,000 to 80,000 clones, approximately 90% seen once. The CDR3 runs to 17 residues. With 3 bases clipped from V and 2 bases from J, the junction kept 7 bases outside the gene matches. CDR1 and CDR2 from the germline V gene are KGHSH and LQKENI. The chain uses TRBV18 and TRBJ2-2, with 9 positions matching TRBD2. This TCR was sampled from a human donor in good health. Some clones in this sample may be carry-over from other donors' samples. The sequenced sample was PBMCs. CDR3 nucleotides: TGTGCCAGCTCACCCCTTAGCGGGGGTGGAAACACCGGGGAGCTGTTTTTT. Translating it yields CASSPLSGGGNTGELFF.